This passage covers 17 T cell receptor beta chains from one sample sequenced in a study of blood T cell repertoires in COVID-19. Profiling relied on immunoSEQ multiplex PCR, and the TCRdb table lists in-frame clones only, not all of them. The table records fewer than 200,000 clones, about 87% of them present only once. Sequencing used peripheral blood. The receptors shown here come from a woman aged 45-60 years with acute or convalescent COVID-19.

The CDR3 nucleotides are TGTGCCTGGGCCGACTACACCGCGAGTCCCCCCTACGAGCAGTACTTC. It specifies CAWADYTASPPYEQYF. The chain couples TRBV30 to TRBJ2-7; weak D call: TRBD2 (5 bases). Germline CDR1 GTSNPN, CDR2 SVGIG (reference sequence). The CDR3 extends over 16 amino acids. V was pared by 5 bases and J by 2 bases, with 22 bases between.

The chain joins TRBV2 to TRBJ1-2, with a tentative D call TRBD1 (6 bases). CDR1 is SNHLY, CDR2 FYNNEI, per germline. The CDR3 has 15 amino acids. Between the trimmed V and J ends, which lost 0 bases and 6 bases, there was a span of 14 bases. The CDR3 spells CASSEAPTGRNGYTF. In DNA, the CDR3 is TGTGCCAGCAGTGAAGCTCCCACAGGGCGGAATGGCTACACCTTC.

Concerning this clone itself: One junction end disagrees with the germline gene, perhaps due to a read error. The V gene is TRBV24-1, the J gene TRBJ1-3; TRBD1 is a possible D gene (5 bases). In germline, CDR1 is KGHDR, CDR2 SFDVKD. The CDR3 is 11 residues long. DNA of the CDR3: TGTGCCACCAGTGACTTGGGACTTGGAACTTTT. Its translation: CATSDLGLGTF.

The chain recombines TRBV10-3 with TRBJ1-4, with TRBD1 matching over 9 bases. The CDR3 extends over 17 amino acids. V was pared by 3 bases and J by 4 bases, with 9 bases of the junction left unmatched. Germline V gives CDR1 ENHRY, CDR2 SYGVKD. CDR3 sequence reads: CAISDPTQGAINEKLFF. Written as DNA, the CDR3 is TGTGCCATCAGTGACCCGACACAGGGGGCGATTAATGAAAAACTGTTTTTT.

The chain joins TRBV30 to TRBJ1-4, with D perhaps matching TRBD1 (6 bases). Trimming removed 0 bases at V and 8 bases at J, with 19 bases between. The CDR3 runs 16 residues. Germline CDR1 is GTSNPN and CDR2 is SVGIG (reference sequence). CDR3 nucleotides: TGTGCCTGGAGTGTTTCCAGGACAGACAGACCAGAAAAACTGTTTTTT. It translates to CAWSVSRTDRPEKLFF.

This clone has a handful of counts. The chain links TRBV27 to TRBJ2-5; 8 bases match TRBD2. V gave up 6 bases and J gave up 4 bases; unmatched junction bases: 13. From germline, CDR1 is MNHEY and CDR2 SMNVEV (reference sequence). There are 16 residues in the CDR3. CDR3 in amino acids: CASSHHQAGAVETQYF. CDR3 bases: TGTGCCAGCAGCCATCATCAAGCGGGAGCGGTAGAGACCCAGTACTTC.

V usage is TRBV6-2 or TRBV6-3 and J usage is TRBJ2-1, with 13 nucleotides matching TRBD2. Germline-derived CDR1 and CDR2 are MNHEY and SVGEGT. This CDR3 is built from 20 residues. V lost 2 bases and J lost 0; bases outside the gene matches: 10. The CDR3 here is CASSYPTSGRSRGSYNEQFF. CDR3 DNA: TGTGCCAGCAGTTACCCGACTAGCGGGAGGAGTCGGGGCTCCTACAATGAGCAGTTCTTC.

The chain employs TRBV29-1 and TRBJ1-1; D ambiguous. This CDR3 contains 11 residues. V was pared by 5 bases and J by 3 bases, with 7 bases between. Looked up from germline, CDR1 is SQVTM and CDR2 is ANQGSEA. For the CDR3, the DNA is TGCAGCGTTCTAGGCTACACTGAAGCTTTCTTT. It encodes CSVLGYTEAFF.

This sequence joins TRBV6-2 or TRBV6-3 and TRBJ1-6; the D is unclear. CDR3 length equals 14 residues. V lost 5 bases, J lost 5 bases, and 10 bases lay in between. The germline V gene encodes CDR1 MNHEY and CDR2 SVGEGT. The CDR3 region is CASSRGADNSPLHF. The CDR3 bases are TGTGCCAGCAGTAGAGGAGCGGATAATTCACCCCTCCACTTT.

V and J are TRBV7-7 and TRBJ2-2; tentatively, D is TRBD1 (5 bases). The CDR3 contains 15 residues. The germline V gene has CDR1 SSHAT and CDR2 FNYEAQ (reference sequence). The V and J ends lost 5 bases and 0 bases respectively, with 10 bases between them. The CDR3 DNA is TGTGCCAGCAGCCCCCGGACACCGAACACCGGGGAGCTGTTTTTT. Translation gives CASSPRTPNTGELFF. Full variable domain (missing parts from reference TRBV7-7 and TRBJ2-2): GAGVSQSPRYKVTKRGQDVTLRCDPISSHATLYWYQQALGQGPEFLTYFNYEAQPDKSGLPSDRFSAERPEGSISTLTIQRTEQRDSAMYRCASSPRTPNTGELFFGEGSRLTVL.

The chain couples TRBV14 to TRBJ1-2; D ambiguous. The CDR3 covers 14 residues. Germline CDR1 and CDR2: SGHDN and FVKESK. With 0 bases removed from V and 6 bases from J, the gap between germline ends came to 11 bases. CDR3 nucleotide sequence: TGTGCCAGCAGCCAAGATCTAGCGGGAAATGGCTACACCTTC. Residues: CASSQDLAGNGYTF. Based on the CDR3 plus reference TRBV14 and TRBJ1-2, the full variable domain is EAGVTQFPSHSVIEKGQTVTLRCDPISGHDNLYWYRRVMGKEIKFLLHFVKESKQDESGMPNNRFLAERTGGTYSTLKVQPAELEDSGVYFCASSQDLAGNGYTFGSGTRLTVV.

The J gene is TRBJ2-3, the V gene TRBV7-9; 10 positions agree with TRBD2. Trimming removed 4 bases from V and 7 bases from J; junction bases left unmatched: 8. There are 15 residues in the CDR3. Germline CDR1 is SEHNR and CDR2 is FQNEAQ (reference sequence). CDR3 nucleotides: TGTGCCAGCAGCTCACACAGCGGGGGGGCAAATACGCAGTATTTT. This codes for CASSSHSGGANTQYF.

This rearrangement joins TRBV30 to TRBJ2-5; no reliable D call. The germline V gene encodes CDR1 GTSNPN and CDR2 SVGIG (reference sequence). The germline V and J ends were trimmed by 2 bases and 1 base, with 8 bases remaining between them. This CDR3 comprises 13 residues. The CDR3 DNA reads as TGTGCCTGGAGTTCTGGCGGCCAAGAGACCCAGTACTTC. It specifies CAWSSGGQETQYF.

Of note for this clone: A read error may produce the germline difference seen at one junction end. CDR3 coding DNA: TGTGCCAGAAGTAATCCACCCCTCCACTTT. Its protein product is CARSNPPLHF. The chain employs TRBV5-3 and TRBJ1-6; D not resolved. TRBV5-3 is annotated as an ORF whose role is uncertain. CDR3 size: 10 residues.

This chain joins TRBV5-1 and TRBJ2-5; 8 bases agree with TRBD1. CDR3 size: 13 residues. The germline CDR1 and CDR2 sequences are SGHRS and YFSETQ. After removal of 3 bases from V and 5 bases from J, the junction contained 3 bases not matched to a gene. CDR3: CASSWQGAETQYF. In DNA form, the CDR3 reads TGCGCCAGCAGCTGGCAGGGGGCGGAGACCCAGTACTTC.

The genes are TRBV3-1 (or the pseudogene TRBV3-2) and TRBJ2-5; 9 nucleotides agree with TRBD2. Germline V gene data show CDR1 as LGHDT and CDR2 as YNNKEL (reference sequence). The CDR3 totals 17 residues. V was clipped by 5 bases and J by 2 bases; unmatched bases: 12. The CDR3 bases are TGTGCCAGCAGCGTTCTGTCACTAGCGGGTAAGCAAGAGACCCAGTACTTC. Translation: CASSVLSLAGKQETQYF.

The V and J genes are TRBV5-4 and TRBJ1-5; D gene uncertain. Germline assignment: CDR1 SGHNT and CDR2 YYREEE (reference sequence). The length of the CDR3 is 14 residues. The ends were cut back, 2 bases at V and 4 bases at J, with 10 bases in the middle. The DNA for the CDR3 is TGTGCCAGCAGCTTAAAAGACGGGAATCAGCCCCAGCATTTT. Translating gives CASSLKDGNQPQHF.